Below, 11 T cell receptor beta chains from the same sample are listed, as sequenced in a study of shared clonotypes between healthy human individuals. The assay was immunoSEQ multiplex PCR, and TCRdb's table has in-frame clones only and misses some. The sample contains around 1.4 million clones, roughly 98.5% of which appear only once. The sequencing sample was made of naive CD4+ T cells sorted from blood. As for subset: CD45RA+ positively selected. The receptors stem from a man aged 25 to 45 in good health.

This chain connects TRBV27 to TRBJ1-5; 8 bases match TRBD1. Germline lookup yields CDR1 MNHEY and CDR2 SMNVEV (reference sequence). V lost 5 bases to trimming and J lost 5 bases; unmatched junction nucleotides: 8. CDR3 length: 15 residues. CDR3 sequence: CASSASRQGYQPQHF. In nucleotides, the CDR3 is TGTGCCAGCAGTGCCTCCCGACAGGGGTATCAGCCCCAGCATTTT.

CDR3 DNA: TGTGCCAGCAGTTTTACGGACTCGGCCGGGGCCAACGTCCTGACTTTC. It is translated as CASSFTDSAGANVLTF. The V gene is TRBV28, the J gene TRBJ2-6, with D possibly being TRBD2 (5 bases). The CDR3 spans 16 residues. The germline V gene encodes CDR1 MDHEN and CDR2 SYDVKM. The germline V and J ends were trimmed by 3 bases and 4 bases, with 13 bases remaining between them. The full variable domain, in which reference TRBV28 and TRBJ2-6 provide the parts outside the CDR3, is DVKVTQSSRYLVKRTGEKVFLECVQDMDHENMFWYRQDPGLGLRLIYFSYDVKMKEKGDIPEGYSVSREKKERFSLILESASTNQTSMYLCASSFTDSAGANVLTFGAGSRLTVL.

V usage is TRBV6-6 and J usage is TRBJ1-5; D is undetermined. This CDR3 comprises 13 residues. Trimming left V 7 bases short and J 2 bases short, with 9 bases between. Germline assignment: CDR1 MNHNY and CDR2 SVGAGI (reference sequence). CDR3 coding DNA: TGTGCCAGCACACCAGGTGGCAATCAGCCCCAGCATTTT. Its translation: CASTPGGNQPQHF.

V usage is TRBV7-3 and J usage is TRBJ2-1, with D possibly matching TRBD2 (6 bases). CDR1 SGHTA and CDR2 FQGTGA come from the germline V gene. This CDR3 comprises 13 residues. Between the trimmed V and J ends, which lost 5 bases and 8 bases, there was a span of 13 bases. This chain's CDR3 is CASSLGRMDEQFF. The DNA of the CDR3 is TGTGCCAGCAGCCTAGGGAGGATGGATGAGCAGTTCTTC.

As DNA, the CDR3 is TGTGCCAGTGAACAGGATTGGGAACTGTTTTTT. This translates into CASEQDWELFF. The chain uses TRBV19 and TRBJ1-4; D perhaps matches TRBD1 (5 bases). The germline CDR1 and CDR2 sequences are LNHDA and SQIVND (reference sequence). The V end lost 8 bases, the J end lost 12 bases, and 13 bases lay between the germline ends. CDR3 size: 11 residues.

The chain recombines TRBV5-4 with TRBJ2-2, with D unclear. The CDR3 is 14 residues long. The ends were cut back, 1 base at V and 5 bases at J, with 9 bases in the middle. Per germline, CDR1 SGHNT and CDR2 YYREEE (reference sequence). CDR3: CASSLSVDTGELFF. DNA for the CDR3: TGTGCCAGCAGCTTGTCGGTAGATACCGGGGAGCTGTTTTTT.

This clone was observed a handful of times. The V gene is TRBV29-1, the J gene TRBJ2-7; 8 positions agree with TRBD1. The junction had 9 bases not matched to a gene; V was cut back by 7 bases and J by 4 bases. This CDR3 is 13 amino acids long. CDR1 and CDR2 (germline): SQVTM, ANQGSEA. The CDR3, as DNA: TGCAGCGCGGCGGGACAGGTAAATTACGAGCAGTACTTC. It encodes CSAAGQVNYEQYF.

The chain joins TRBV6-4 to TRBJ2-3, with D hard to call. Per the germline V gene, CDR1 is MRHNA and CDR2 is SNTAGT. V dropped 2 bases and J dropped 3 bases, with 6 bases sitting between them. This CDR3 region has 13 residues. CDR3 sequence: CASSDTGTDTQYF. The CDR3 DNA reads as TGTGCCAGCAGTGACACGGGTACAGATACGCAGTATTTT.

The count of this clone is one. The chain employs TRBV9 and TRBJ2-7; 10 bases are shared with TRBD2. V lost 4 bases to trimming and J lost 3 bases; unmatched junction nucleotides: 7. CDR3 length: 15 residues. The germline CDR1 and CDR2 sequences are SGDLS and YYNGEE. The CDR3 bases are TGTGCCAGCAGCCCTAGGGCTAGCGGGGGCTACGAGCAGTACTTC. It yields the protein CASSPRASGGYEQYF.

Only one count was recorded for this clone. The genes are TRBV29-1 and TRBJ1-1; D call uncertain. The CDR3 totals 14 residues. The germline CDR1 and CDR2 sequences are SQVTM and ANQGSEA. With 4 bases removed from V and 2 bases from J, the gap between germline ends came to 14 bases. CDR3 DNA sequence: TGCAGCGTTGTAGGGCGTCAAAAAAACACTGAAGCTTTCTTT. Protein product: CSVVGRQKNTEAFF.

The rearrangement links TRBV29-1 to TRBJ2-7; 11 positions match TRBD2. This CDR3 spans 12 amino acids. Germline V CDR1 and CDR2: SQVTM, ANQGSEA. V shed 6 bases and J 6 bases; nucleotides not matched to a gene: 4. CDR3 in DNA: TGCAGCGTACTAGCGGGAGCTTCCGAGCAGTACTTC. This encodes CSVLAGASEQYF.